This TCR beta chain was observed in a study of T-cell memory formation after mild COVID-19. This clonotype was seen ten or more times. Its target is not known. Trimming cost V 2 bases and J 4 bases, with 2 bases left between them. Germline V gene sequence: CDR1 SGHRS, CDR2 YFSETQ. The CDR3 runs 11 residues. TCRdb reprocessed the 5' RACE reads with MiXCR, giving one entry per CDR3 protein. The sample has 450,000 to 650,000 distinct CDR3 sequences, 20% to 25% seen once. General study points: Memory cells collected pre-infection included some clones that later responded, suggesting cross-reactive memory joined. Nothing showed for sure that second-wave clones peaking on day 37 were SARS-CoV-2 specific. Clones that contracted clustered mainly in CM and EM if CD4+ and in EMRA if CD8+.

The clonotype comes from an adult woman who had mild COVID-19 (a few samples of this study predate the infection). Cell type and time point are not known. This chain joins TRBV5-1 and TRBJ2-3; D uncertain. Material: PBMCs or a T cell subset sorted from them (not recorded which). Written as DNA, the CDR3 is TGCGCCAGCAGCTTATCAGATACGCAGTATTTT. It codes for CASSLSDTQYF. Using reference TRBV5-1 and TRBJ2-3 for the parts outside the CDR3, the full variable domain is KAGVTQTPRYLIKTRGQQVTLSCSPISGHRSVSWYQQTPGQGLQFLFEYFSETQRNKGNFPGRFSGRQFSNSRSEMNVSTLELGDSALYLCASSLSDTQYFGPGTRLTVL.